The clone carrying this T cell receptor beta chain was counted a few times. Its antigen is still unknown. Researchers amplified the TCR beta CDR3 regions from RNA transcripts. Primed by the HTBI set, a first-round RT-PCR was run on the TCR CDR3. TCRdb analysed the multiplex PCR reads with MiXCR anew, one entry per CDR3 protein. Among about 500,000 distinct CDR3 sequences listed, about 16% were seen once. Germline V gene data show CDR1 as MNHEY and CDR2 as SMNVEV (reference sequence). Trimming removed 2 bases from V and 2 bases from J; junction bases left unmatched: 6. The CDR3 runs to 15 residues. This entry belongs to a study of T cells in Graves' hyperthyroidism and ophthalmopathy. Study observations and caveats: Ophthalmopathy prediction by the model preceded onset by a median approximately six months. The blood repertoire included most of the expanded thyroid clonotypes above 0.001.

For the diagnoses, clinical symptoms, serum thyroxine and TRAb, thyroid ultrasound and orbital computed tomography were used. The PBMCs were sourced from fresh peripheral blood (about 10 ml). The sequenced sample consisted of blood. The sequence was obtained from a woman aged 25 to 39 with Graves' ophthalmopathy. V is TRBV27 and J is TRBJ2-7; 7 positions match TRBD2. The CDR3 DNA sequence: TGTGCCAGCAGTTTAAAACTAGCGCCGCCCTACGAGCAGTACTTC. Residues: CASSLKLAPPYEQYF.